The 11 T cell receptor beta chains below all came from one sample that was sequenced in a study of blood T cell repertoires in COVID-19. The assay was immunoSEQ multiplex PCR, and TCRdb's table has in-frame clones only and misses some. This table holds around 440,000 clones, 88% found once. Sequencing was performed on peripheral blood. These TCRs come from a woman aged 50 to 60 with COVID-19, enrolled during active disease.

The chain has TRBV5-1 and TRBJ2-3, with D possibly TRBD2 on 6 matching bases. Between the trimmed V and J ends, which lost 5 bases and 0 bases, there was a span of 13 bases. Per the germline V gene, CDR1 is SGHRS and CDR2 is YFSETQ. The length of the CDR3 is 15 residues. The CDR3 loop is CASSPGLLSTDTQYF. DNA for the CDR3: TGCGCCAGCAGTCCGGGACTCCTGAGCACAGATACGCAGTATTTT.

This clone was found once. This chain's CDR3 is CASSSAGTGRAYEQYF. The CDR3 nucleotides read TGTGCCAGCAGCTCAGCCGGGACAGGGAGGGCCTACGAGCAGTACTTC. The chain has TRBV5-4 and TRBJ2-7; TRBD1 matches 9 bases. CDR3 length equals 16 residues. CDR1 is SGHNT, CDR2 YYREEE, per germline (reference sequence). Germline trimming cut 3 bases from V and 2 bases from J; bases unmatched to any gene: 9. The whole variable domain, filled in from reference TRBV5-4 and TRBJ2-7, reads ETGVTQSPTHLIKTRGQQVTLRCSSQSGHNTVSWYQQALGQGPQFIFQYYREEENGRGNFPPRFSGLQFPNYSSELNVNALELDDSALYLCASSSAGTGRAYEQYFGPGTRLTVT.

The chain is built from TRBV25-1 and TRBJ1-1; 8 nucleotides match TRBD1. CDR3 length: 15 residues. Germline CDR1 MGHDK, CDR2 SYGVNS. The trim removed 3 bases at V and 4 bases at J, leaving 7 bases unmatched. In DNA, the CDR3 is TGTGCCAGCAGTGAGGGTTACAGGGGGAGCACTGAAGCTTTCTTT. This translates into CASSEGYRGSTEAFF.

CDR3 sequence: CASSRRDSAGSMNTEAFF. The CDR3 nucleotides read TGTGCCAGCAGCAGGCGGGATAGTGCAGGGAGTATGAACACTGAAGCTTTCTTT. This chain joins TRBV2 and TRBJ1-1, with D possibly matching TRBD1 (5 bases). The ends were cut back, 6 bases at V and 0 bases at J, with 23 bases in the middle. The V gene's germline CDR1 is SNHLY and CDR2 FYNNEI. The length of the CDR3 is 18 residues.

The CDR3 DNA reads as TGTGCCAGCAGTTACACGGGACAGGGGGCGTCCTACGAGCAGTACTTC. The encoded protein is CASSYTGQGASYEQYF. This sequence joins TRBV6-6 and TRBJ2-7; TRBD1 aligns across 12 bases. Losses at the gene ends were 2 bases for V and 1 base for J; bases not matched to a gene: 3. This CDR3 comprises 16 residues. Germline V gene sequence: CDR1 MNHNY, CDR2 SVGAGI (reference sequence).

Here the CDR3 DNA reads TGTGCCAGCAGCTTAAACGGGAAGAACACTGAAGCTTTCTTT. It encodes CASSLNGKNTEAFF. This sequence joins TRBV11-3 and TRBJ1-1; unclear D gene. CDR1 and CDR2 from the germline V gene are SGHNT and YENEEA. V was pared by 2 bases and J by 1 base, with 8 bases between. This CDR3 contains 14 residues. Using reference TRBV11-3 and TRBJ1-1 for the parts outside the CDR3, the full variable domain is EAGVVQSPRYKIIEKKQPVAFWCNPISGHNTLYWYLQNLGQGPELLIRYENEEAVDDSQLPKDRFSAERLKGVDSTLKIQPAELGDSAVYLCASSLNGKNTEAFFGQGTRLTVV.

In this sample, this clone turned up a few times. This chain joins TRBV7-3 and TRBJ2-5, with TRBD2 identical over 8 bases. J lost 4 bases, V lost 5 bases, and 9 bases had no gene match. Germline V CDR1 and CDR2: SGHTA, FQGTGA. This CDR3 comprises 15 residues. The CDR3 loop is CASSPVRGGGETQYF. Here the CDR3 DNA reads TGTGCCAGCAGCCCGGTTCGGGGGGGCGGAGAGACCCAGTACTTC.

This chain links TRBV20-1 with TRBJ1-1; D ambiguous. Germline-derived CDR1 and CDR2 are DFQATT and SNEGSKA (reference sequence). CDR3 length: 10 amino acids. V lost 8 bases and J 5 bases, leaving 9 bases between the germline ends. CDR3 DNA sequence: TGCAGTTCTCCGGGGACTGAAGCTTTCTTT. It yields the protein CSSPGTEAFF.

The chain combines TRBV18 with TRBJ2-4, with D possibly being TRBD1 (8 bases). CDR3 length equals 15 residues. With 3 bases removed from V and 4 bases from J, the gap between germline ends came to 13 bases. CDR1 and CDR2 from the germline V gene are KGHSH and LQKENI. In DNA, the CDR3 is TGTGCCAGCTCACCGAGCGGGACAGGAAAAAACATTCAGTACTTC. Its translation: CASSPSGTGKNIQYF.

This clone appeared a few times. V usage is TRBV11-2 and J usage is TRBJ2-1; TRBD1 matches at 7 bases. The CDR3 consists of 16 residues. The germline gives CDR1 SGHAT, CDR2 FQNNGV. Trimming cost V 4 bases and J 4 bases; bases outside gene matches: 10. CDR3 in amino acids: CASSSRGGGSYNEQFF. CDR3 bases: TGTGCCAGCAGCTCACGAGGGGGCGGCAGTTACAATGAGCAGTTCTTC.

The rearrangement joins TRBV28 to TRBJ1-1; TRBD1 agrees at 8 bases. The CDR3 runs to 16 residues. The V gene's germline CDR1 is MDHEN and CDR2 SYDVKM. V was pared by 6 bases and J by 3 bases, with 12 bases of the junction left unmatched. DNA for the CDR3: TGTGCCAGCAGGACAGGGGCCCTTTCGGAGGACACTGAAGCTTTCTTT. It is translated as CASRTGALSEDTEAFF. Combining the CDR3 with reference TRBV28 and TRBJ1-1 gives the whole variable domain DVKVTQSSRYLVKRTGEKVFLECVQDMDHENMFWYRQDPGLGLRLIYFSYDVKMKEKGDIPEGYSVSREKKERFSLILESASTNQTSMYLCASRTGALSEDTEAFFGQGTRLTVV.